This T cell receptor beta chain was sequenced in a study of persistence of HIV-infected CD4 T cells. Study-wide context: CD4+ T cells responding to CMV or HIV-1 Gag were isolated.

As to this clone: Its matching antigen is unknown.

The stimulus was an HIV-1 Gag 15-mer peptide pool, roughly 1 ug/peptide/mL. Memory cells lacking CD40L and CD69 with high CD45RO were sorted. Findings of the study overall: CMV- and Gag-responding cells had lower TCRbeta richness than CD3/CD28-responding cells.

The immunoSEQ assay was version 4, run in survey mode. The assay was immunoSEQ multiplex PCR, and TCRdb's table has in-frame clones only and misses some. Seen here are roughly 64,000 clones, about 69% observed once, and the top ten hold under 2%. V was clipped by 3 bases and J by 6 bases, with 12 bases between them. Germline V gene sequence: CDR1 SGHAT, CDR2 FQNNGV. The CDR3 sequence is 15 residues long. The sequence derives from an adult man with HIV who was CMV-seropositive. The chain employs TRBV11-2 and TRBJ1-6; D call uncertain. Here the sequenced sample was CD4+ T cells sorted from PBMCs after approximately 19-hour stimulation, taken from a patient who received antiretroviral therapy. The CDR3 is CASSLYKGSNSPLHF. The CDR3 DNA is TGTGCCAGCAGCTTGTATAAAGGAAGTAATTCACCCCTCCACTTT.